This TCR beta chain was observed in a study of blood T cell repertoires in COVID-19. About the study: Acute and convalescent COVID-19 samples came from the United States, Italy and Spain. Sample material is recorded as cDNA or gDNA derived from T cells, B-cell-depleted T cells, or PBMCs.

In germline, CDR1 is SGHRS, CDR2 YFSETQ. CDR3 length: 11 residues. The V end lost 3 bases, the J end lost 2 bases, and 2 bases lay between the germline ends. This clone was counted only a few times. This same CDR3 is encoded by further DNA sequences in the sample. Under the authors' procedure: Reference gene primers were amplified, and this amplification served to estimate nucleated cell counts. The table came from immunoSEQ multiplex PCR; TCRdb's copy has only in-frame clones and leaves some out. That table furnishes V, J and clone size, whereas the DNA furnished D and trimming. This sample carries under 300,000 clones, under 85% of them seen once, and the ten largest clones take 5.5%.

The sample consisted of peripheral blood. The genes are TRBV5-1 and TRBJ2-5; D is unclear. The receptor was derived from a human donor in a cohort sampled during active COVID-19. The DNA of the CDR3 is TGCGCCAGCAGCTCACAAGAGACCCAGTACTTC. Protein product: CASSSQETQYF.